This is a list of T cell receptor beta chains from one sample in a study of spatial heterogeneity in lung cancer. TCRdb redid the calling of the 5' RACE reads with MiXCR, one entry per CDR3 protein. This table holds 20,000 to 25,000 distinct CDR3 sequences, roughly 4.2% found once. The sequencing used PBMCs, collected at surgery. The receptors here all came from a male donor with early-stage non-small cell lung cancer. Each CDR3 is given with its conserved first and last residue. Fields, in order: D gene, clone size, J gene, V gene, CDR3 DNA, CDR3 protein. A D gene is named only where the DNA matches it firmly. The listing skips clone size in some rows; elsewhere it reads once, few, many or a size class.

D: -
size: many
J: TRBJ1-1
V: TRBV29-1
DNA: TGCAGCGTTGCAAGGGGATTCACTGAAGCTTTCTTT
CDR3: CSVARGFTEAFF

D: -
size: many
J: TRBJ2-7
V: TRBV7-6
DNA: TGTGCCAGCGCGGACAGTAACTCCTACGAGCAGTACTTC
CDR3: CASADSNSYEQYF

D: -
size: many
J: TRBJ2-1
V: TRBV5-4
DNA: TGTGCCAGCAGCCCCGGGGGATACAGGGTCAGGTCAAATGAGCAGTTCTTC
CDR3: CASSPGGYRVRSNEQFF

D: TRBD1
size: -
J: TRBJ1-1
V: TRBV12-3/TRBV12-4
DNA: TGTGCCAGCAGTTTGGACAGGGTGAACACTGAAGCTTTCTTT
CDR3: CASSLDRVNTEAFF

D: TRBD2
size: -
J: TRBJ2-1
V: TRBV20-1
DNA: TGCAGTGCTAGAGATGGGACTAGCGGGGACTACAATGAGCAGTTCTTC
CDR3: CSARDGTSGDYNEQFF

D: TRBD2
size: many
J: TRBJ2-1
V: TRBV29-1
DNA: TGCAGCGTTGGTGTTAGCGGGAGAGGGTGGCAGTTCTTC
CDR3: CSVGVSGRGWQFF

D: -
size: many
J: TRBJ2-3
V: TRBV25-1
DNA: TGTGCCAGCAGTAATAGAAATGAGGCGGATACGCAGTATTTT
CDR3: CASSNRNEADTQYF

D: -
size: many
J: TRBJ2-7
V: TRBV11-2
DNA: TGTGCCAGCAGCCTATCCCGGGACCGAATATACGAGCAGTACTTC
CDR3: CASSLSRDRIYEQYF

D: TRBD1
size: many
J: TRBJ1-2
V: TRBV28
DNA: TGTGCCAGCAGCTTGGGACAGAACTATGGCTACACCTTC
CDR3: CASSLGQNYGYTF

D: TRBD1
size: many
J: TRBJ2-7
V: TRBV7-9
DNA: TGTACCAGCAGCATAGGAAGTGGACAGGAAGACTCCTACGAGCAGTACTTC
CDR3: CTSSIGSGQEDSYEQYF

D: -
size: medium-sized
J: TRBJ1-1
V: TRBV6-6
DNA: TGTGCCAGCAGCCCACCTACAAGGAACACTGAAGCTTTCTTT
CDR3: CASSPPTRNTEAFF

D: -
size: -
J: TRBJ1-4
V: TRBV30
DNA: TGTGCCTGGGACGCAACTAATGAAAAACTGTTTTTT
CDR3: CAWDATNEKLFF

D: TRBD2
size: -
J: TRBJ2-3
V: TRBV2
DNA: TGTGCCAGCAGTGAGGAGCGGGAGTGGTCAGATACGCAGTATTTT
CDR3: CASSEEREWSDTQYF

D: -
size: many
J: TRBJ1-2
V: TRBV19
DNA: TGTGCCAGTAGTATAGTGGCAGGGGTTGATGGCTACACCTTC
CDR3: CASSIVAGVDGYTF

D: -
size: many
J: TRBJ1-1
V: TRBV28
DNA: TGTGCCAGCATAAAACACGGTGACACTGAAGCTTTCTTT
CDR3: CASIKHGDTEAFF

D: -
size: many
J: TRBJ2-2
V: TRBV7-2
DNA: TGTGCCAGCAGACCACACTCTTCGGACGGGGAGCTGTTTTTT
CDR3: CASRPHSSDGELFF

D: -
size: many
J: TRBJ1-1
V: TRBV6-1
DNA: TGTGCCAGCAGTGAGTATACAGGGAAGGTTGAAGCTTTCTTT
CDR3: CASSEYTGKVEAFF

D: -
size: many
J: TRBJ2-5
V: TRBV2
DNA: TGTGCCAGCAGCAGGGAGCAAGAGACCCAGTACTTC
CDR3: CASSREQETQYF

D: TRBD2
size: many
J: TRBJ2-3
V: TRBV4-3
DNA: TGCGCCAGCAGCCCAGACTTTAGGAGCGGGATCCCCGCCGATACGCAGTATTTT
CDR3: CASSPDFRSGIPADTQYF

D: TRBD2
size: few
J: TRBJ2-5
V: TRBV29-1
DNA: TGCAGCGTGGAATTTACTAGCGGGAGGGCAGGGGAGACCCAGTACTTC
CDR3: CSVEFTSGRAGETQYF

D: -
size: many
J: TRBJ1-6
V: TRBV7-2
DNA: TGTGCCAGCAGCTTCAGACCGATGGACAGTTCACCCCTCCACTTT
CDR3: CASSFRPMDSSPLHF

D: -
size: many
J: TRBJ2-7
V: TRBV7-2
DNA: TGTGCCAGCAGCTTTCGGACTAAAACAAGGGAGCAGTACTTC
CDR3: CASSFRTKTREQYF

D: -
size: many
J: TRBJ2-5
V: TRBV7-2
DNA: TGTGCCAGCAGCTCCGGGGGAGAGTACCAAGAGACCCAGTACTTC
CDR3: CASSSGGEYQETQYF

D: TRBD2
size: many
J: TRBJ2-2
V: TRBV2
DNA: TGTGCCAGCAGAAGGGAGGGGACTAACACCGGGGAGCTGTTTTTT
CDR3: CASRREGTNTGELFF

D: -
size: few
J: TRBJ2-1
V: TRBV7-7
DNA: TGTGCTTCCTCCCCGACAGAATACAATGAGCAGTTCTTC
CDR3: CASSPTEYNEQFF

D: TRBD1
size: many
J: TRBJ1-5
V: TRBV27
DNA: TGTGCCAGCAGTTTAGGGACAGGGTATAGCAATCAGCCCCAGCATTTT
CDR3: CASSLGTGYSNQPQHF

D: -
size: -
J: TRBJ2-1
V: TRBV7-2
DNA: TGTGCCAGCAGCCCCGGGAGGGGGCGAAGGAATGAGCAGTTCTTC
CDR3: CASSPGRGRRNEQFF